A single sample is the source of the 12 T cell receptor beta chains below, sequenced in a study of shared clonotypes between healthy human individuals. This table comes from immunoSEQ multiplex PCR, and its TCRdb copy is limited to in-frame clones, with some not included. The repertoire holds approximately 1.5 million clones, approximately 98.5% seen once, with 0.36% in the top ten. The sample comprised naive CD4+ T cells sorted from blood. The subset was: CD45RA+ positively selected. The source of these receptors is a man in his thirties or forties in good health.

The CDR3 nucleotides read TGTGCCAGCAGTTACCCCGGGACTAAGCGCGAGCAGTACTTC. It translates to CASSYPGTKREQYF. V is TRBV28 and J is TRBJ2-7; TRBD2 aligns across 7 bases. V lost 4 bases, J lost 6 bases, and 9 bases stayed unmatched. Germline loops: CDR1 MDHEN, CDR2 SYDVKM. There are 14 residues in the CDR3.

The V and J genes are TRBV5-1 and TRBJ1-5; TRBD1 aligns across 7 bases. This CDR3 is 15 amino acids long. Germline-derived CDR1 and CDR2 are SGHRS and YFSETQ. Trimming cost V 4 bases and J 5 bases; bases outside gene matches: 9. The CDR3 sequence is CASSGTGAPDQPQHF. The CDR3, as DNA: TGCGCCAGCAGCGGAACAGGGGCCCCCGATCAGCCCCAGCATTTT.

The chain joins TRBV10-3 to TRBJ2-5; weak D call: TRBD1 (6 bases). Trimming stripped 5 bases from V and 2 bases from J, with 12 bases between. This CDR3 spans 14 amino acids. Germline values: CDR1 ENHRY, CDR2 SYGVKD. CDR3 in amino acids: CAISPGVQQETQYF. In nucleotides, the CDR3 is TGTGCCATCAGTCCAGGGGTACAACAAGAGACCCAGTACTTC.

The chain uses TRBV7-2 and TRBJ2-1; D call uncertain. CDR3 length equals 11 residues. V was pared by 5 bases and J by 6 bases, with 5 bases between. Germline V CDR1 and CDR2: SGHTA, FQGNSA. CDR3 in amino acids: CASSHSNEQFF. CDR3 nucleotides: TGTGCCAGCAGCCACTCCAATGAGCAGTTCTTC.

This chain joins TRBV5-1 and TRBJ1-1; TRBD1 is a possible D gene (5 bases). This CDR3 region has 16 residues. Germline CDR1 and CDR2: SGHRS and YFSETQ. The germline V and J ends were trimmed by 1 base and 5 bases, with 18 bases remaining between them. The CDR3: CASSLLSRGGRTEAFF. The CDR3 DNA reads TGCGCCAGCAGCTTGTTGTCGAGGGGCGGGCGGACTGAAGCTTTCTTT.

The gene calls are TRBV14 and TRBJ2-1; no reliable D call. Trimming took off 5 bases at V and 2 bases at J, with 16 bases between the two ends. There are 16 residues in the CDR3. Germline V gene lookup returns CDR1 SGHDN and CDR2 FVKESK. The CDR3 protein is CASSAPSKLTYNEQFF. CDR3 DNA sequence: TGTGCCAGCAGCGCTCCAAGTAAACTAACCTACAATGAGCAGTTCTTC.

The chain recombines TRBV9 with TRBJ2-3; 8 bases are shared with TRBD2. Germline loops: CDR1 SGDLS, CDR2 YYNGEE. With V trimmed by 0 bases and J by 4 bases, 7 bases remained unmatched. This CDR3 is 16 amino acids long. The CDR3 DNA reads TGTGCCAGCAGCGTAGGGGCGGGAGGCCTGTCAGATACGCAGTATTTT. This translates into CASSVGAGGLSDTQYF.

This chain uses TRBV5-1 with TRBJ2-5; 12 bases match TRBD2. Germline trimming cut 1 base from V and 4 bases from J; bases unmatched to any gene: 2. In germline, CDR1 is SGHRS, CDR2 YFSETQ. CDR3 length equals 15 residues. The CDR3 coding sequence is TGCGCCAGCAGCTTGTCTAGCGGGAGGGGAGAGACCCAGTACTTC. This sequence encodes CASSLSSGRGETQYF.

This rearrangement joins TRBV7-8 to TRBJ1-3; D not resolved. Germline CDR1 SGHVS, CDR2 FQNEAQ. Trimming left V 5 bases short and J 5 bases short, with 7 bases between. The CDR3 is made up of 12 amino acids. The CDR3 bases are TGTGCCAGCAGCGACCCACGAAACACCATATATTTT. Its translation is CASSDPRNTIYF. The full variable domain, completed using reference TRBV7-8 and TRBJ1-3, is GAGVSQSPRYKVAKRGQDVALRCDPISGHVSLFWYQQALGQGPEFLTYFQNEAQLDKSGLPSDRFFAERPEGSVSTLKIQRTQQEDSAVYLCASSDPRNTIYFGEGSWLTVV.

V gene TRBV7-2 combines with J gene TRBJ1-2; D gene unclear. Germline CDR1 SGHTA, CDR2 FQGNSA. The CDR3 loop spans 13 amino acids. Deletions cut 6 bases from V and 1 base from J, with 9 bases between. In DNA, the CDR3 is TGTGCCAGCAGATTACAGATTAACTATGGCTACACCTTC. It translates to CASRLQINYGYTF.

On this clone itself: An end of the junction differs from the germline gene, which may be a read error. This rearrangement joins TRBV11-2 to TRBJ2-3; D gene uncertain. CDR3 length: 16 residues. The germline CDR1 and CDR2 sequences are SGHAT and FQNNGV. The CDR3: CASSFRPRSSTDTQYF. The CDR3, as DNA: TGTGCCAGCAGCTTCCGCCCCCGAAGTAGCACGGATACGCAGTATTTT.

The CDR3 bases are TGCGCCAGCAGCCCCGGCCGGTCTGGGGCCAACGTCCTGACTTTC. Translation: CASSPGRSGANVLTF. The rearrangement joins TRBV5-1 to TRBJ2-6; D gene unclear. The CDR3 is made up of 15 amino acids. Germline V lookup: CDR1 SGHRS, CDR2 YFSETQ. V was shortened by 4 bases and J by 1 base, with 9 bases between the two germline ends.